A single sample gave rise to the 25 T cell receptor beta chains below, sequenced in a study of blood T cell repertoires in COVID-19. Assay used: immunoSEQ multiplex PCR; TCRdb lists only in-frame clones, some missing. The sample lists more than 150,000 clones, around 80% occurring once. Input material: PBMCs or T cells enriched from blood (not recorded which). The source is a man aged 55 to 70 who had been exposed to COVID-19.

This clone was counted a few times. V usage is TRBV15 and J usage is TRBJ2-7; 9 positions agree with TRBD2. Trimming took 6 bases from V and 3 from J; bases not matched to a gene: 12. The CDR3 consists of 16 residues. Germline CDR1 is LNHNV and CDR2 is YYDKDF (reference sequence). The CDR3: CATRGLAIHSDYEQYF. Written as DNA, the CDR3 is TGTGCCACCAGGGGACTAGCTATCCATTCGGACTACGAGCAGTACTTC.

The chain recombines TRBV7-2 with TRBJ2-7, with 7 nucleotides matching TRBD1. CDR1 and CDR2 from the germline V gene are SGHTA and FQGNSA. V lost 1 base to trimming and J lost 6 bases; unmatched junction nucleotides: 6. The CDR3 sequence is 14 residues long. The CDR3 protein is CASSLGQGRGEQYF. CDR3 DNA: TGTGCCAGCAGCTTAGGACAGGGCAGAGGCGAGCAGTACTTC.

J is TRBJ2-7 and V is TRBV19; 9 nucleotides align to TRBD1. The CDR3 extends over 14 amino acids. Germline V gene data show CDR1 as LNHDA and CDR2 as SQIVND (reference sequence). The trim removed 5 bases at V and 4 bases at J, leaving 6 bases unmatched. DNA of the CDR3: TGTGCCAGTAGTGCACCGGGACAGGGTTACGAGCAGTACTTC. It encodes CASSAPGQGYEQYF.

The chain couples TRBV4-1 to TRBJ2-1; weak D call: TRBD2 (6 bases). Trimming pared 1 base from V and 4 bases from J, leaving 14 bases between. The CDR3 extends over 16 amino acids. The germline gives CDR1 MGHRA, CDR2 YSYEKL. The CDR3 here is CASSQVASETYNEQFF. CDR3 sequence (DNA): TGCGCCAGCAGCCAAGTAGCTAGCGAGACATACAATGAGCAGTTCTTC.

The rearrangement joins TRBV11-2 to TRBJ2-1, with TRBD2 matching 16 bases. From germline, CDR1 is SGHAT and CDR2 FQNNGV. V dropped 0 bases and J dropped 5; count of bases not matched to a gene: 7. The CDR3 extends over 19 amino acids. CDR3 protein: CASSLDGTSGGAVDNEQFF. The CDR3 DNA reads as TGTGCCAGCAGCTTAGATGGGACTAGCGGGGGGGCGGTTGACAATGAGCAGTTCTTC.

This clone showed up many times. The gene calls are TRBV30 and TRBJ2-2, with 9 positions matching TRBD2. J was trimmed by 12 bases and V by 2 bases; bases with no gene match: 16. This CDR3 spans 16 amino acids. Germline V gene sequence: CDR1 GTSNPN, CDR2 SVGIG (reference sequence). The CDR3 DNA sequence: TGTGCCTGGAGTCCCCCTCGGAAAGCGGGAGGTCGTAAGCTGTTTTTT. This sequence encodes CAWSPPRKAGGRKLFF. Together with reference TRBV30 and TRBJ2-2, the CDR3 gives the full variable domain: SQTIHQWPATLVQPVGSPLSLECTVEGTSNPNLYWYRQAAGRGLQLLFYSVGIGQISSEVPQNLSASRPQDRQFILSSKKLLLSDSGFYLCAWSPPRKAGGRKLFFGEGSRLTVL.

Concerning this clone: Distinct nucleotide sequences in the sample also encode this CDR3. The rearrangement links TRBV2 to TRBJ1-1, with a possible D match to TRBD1 (6 bases). V was cut by 6 bases and J by 0 bases, with 8 bases left in between. Germline V gene sequence: CDR1 SNHLY, CDR2 FYNNEI. This CDR3 contains 13 residues. CDR3 sequence: CASSQGLNTEAFF. DNA for the CDR3: TGTGCCAGCAGCCAGGGGCTGAACACTGAAGCTTTCTTT.

This chain joins TRBV27 and TRBJ2-1, with 12 bases fitting TRBD2. Germline CDR1 reads MNHEY; CDR2 reads SMNVEV (reference sequence). Unmatched junction bases numbered 9, after V lost 5 bases and J lost 7 bases. The CDR3 runs to 16 residues. CDR3 in amino acids: CASSTRTSGISNEQFF. As DNA, the CDR3 is TGTGCCAGCAGTACCAGGACTAGCGGGATTTCGAATGAGCAGTTCTTC.

The rearrangement joins TRBV6-1 to TRBJ2-2, with 9 bases matching TRBD1. There are 16 residues in the CDR3. V lost 4 bases, J lost 7 bases, and 10 bases stayed unmatched. Germline V CDR1 and CDR2: MNHNS, SASEGT. The chain's CDR3 is CASSAPGQGGGGELFF. The CDR3 DNA follows: TGTGCCAGCAGTGCCCCGGGACAGGGAGGGGGCGGGGAGCTGTTTTTT.

V is TRBV5-6 and J is TRBJ2-7; 9 positions match TRBD1. This CDR3 is 13 amino acids long. The trim removed 4 bases at V and 5 bases at J, leaving 4 bases unmatched. Germline CDR1 reads SGHDT; CDR2 reads YYEEEE. The CDR3 spells CASSGGTGHEQYF. The DNA of the CDR3 is TGTGCCAGCAGCGGGGGGACAGGGCACGAGCAGTACTTC.

The chain employs TRBV19 and TRBJ2-7; TRBD2 matches 14 bases. The V segment lost 6 bases and the J segment 6 bases; nucleotides outside the gene matches: 4. Germline V CDR1 and CDR2: LNHDA, SQIVND (reference sequence). The CDR3 has 14 amino acids. The CDR3 nucleotides read TGTGCCAGTAGGGGACTAGCGGGAGCCTTCGAGCAGTACTTC. Its protein is CASRGLAGAFEQYF.

This clone was observed once. The chain carries TRBV25-1 and TRBJ2-1, with 8 bases fitting TRBD1. Germline V gene lookup returns CDR1 MGHDK and CDR2 SYGVNS. J was trimmed by 4 bases and V by 7 bases; bases with no gene match: 9. This CDR3 is 15 amino acids long. The CDR3 is CASTGRGQGYNEQFF. CDR3 sequence (DNA): TGTGCCAGCACTGGCCGAGGACAGGGTTACAATGAGCAGTTCTTC.

The chain carries TRBV12-5 and TRBJ1-1, with 7 bases matching TRBD1. Germline V gene data show CDR1 as LGHNT and CDR2 as FRNRAP. The CDR3 contains 13 residues. Trimming removed 4 bases from V and 4 bases from J; junction bases left unmatched: 3. Here the CDR3 reads CASGSGQVTEAFF. CDR3 in DNA: TGTGCTAGTGGTTCAGGACAGGTCACTGAAGCTTTCTTT. Full variable domain (remainder filled in from reference TRBV12-5 and TRBJ1-1): DARVTQTPRHKVTEMGQEVTMRCQPILGHNTVFWYRQTMMQGLELLAYFRNRAPLDDSGMPKDRFSAEMPDATLATLKIQPSEPRDSAVYFCASGSGQVTEAFFGQGTRLTVV.

This sequence joins TRBV24-1 and TRBJ2-5, with 10 bases lining up with TRBD2. The trim removed 1 base at V and 5 bases at J, leaving 6 bases unmatched. This CDR3 is built from 16 residues. The germline gives CDR1 KGHDR, CDR2 SFDVKD. This chain's CDR3 is CATSDFGAGGGETQYF. CDR3 nucleotides: TGTGCCACCAGTGATTTCGGAGCGGGAGGGGGGGAGACCCAGTACTTC.

The chain employs TRBV5-4 and TRBJ2-1; D might be TRBD2 (5 bases). Germline CDR1 and CDR2: SGHNT and YYREEE (reference sequence). The CDR3 runs 13 residues. Trimming removed 4 bases from V and 6 bases from J, with 11 bases in between. The CDR3 spells CASSRTDSNEQFF. The CDR3 nucleotides read TGTGCCAGCAGCAGGACTGATAGCAATGAGCAGTTCTTC.

This chain joins TRBV3-1 (or the pseudogene TRBV3-2) and TRBJ2-7, with D possibly TRBD1 on 6 matching bases. The V and J ends lost 0 bases and 5 bases respectively, with 14 bases between them. The germline gives CDR1 LGHDT, CDR2 YNNKEL (reference sequence). The CDR3 runs 15 residues. CDR3 sequence (DNA): TGTGCCAGCAGCCAAGATCCCCAGGGGTTAAACGAGCAGTACTTC. This encodes CASSQDPQGLNEQYF.

The chain joins TRBV28 to TRBJ2-5; 7 bases agree with TRBD1. This CDR3 region has 15 residues. Germline loops: CDR1 MDHEN, CDR2 SYDVKM. J gave up 2 bases and V 7 bases, and 10 bases lay outside the gene matches. Written as DNA, the CDR3 is TGTGCCAGCACCTCGGGCGGCAGGGGGCAAGAGACCCAGTACTTC. This codes for CASTSGGRGQETQYF.

This chain uses TRBV2 with TRBJ2-3; 9 bases are a match to TRBD1. V lost 5 bases, J lost 1 base, and 4 bases stayed unmatched. The CDR3 extends over 15 amino acids. CDR1 and CDR2 from the germline V gene are SNHLY and FYNNEI. The chain's CDR3 is CASSYRGLGTDTQYF. CDR3 sequence (DNA): TGTGCCAGCAGTTACAGGGGGCTGGGCACAGATACGCAGTATTTT.

The rearrangement uses TRBV7-6 and TRBJ2-1; D unclear. From germline, CDR1 is SGHVS and CDR2 FNYEAQ. V lost 1 base and J 0 bases, leaving 10 bases between the germline ends. The length of the CDR3 is 16 residues. The CDR3 region is CASSLVPSSSYNEQFF. CDR3 bases: TGTGCCAGCAGCTTAGTGCCGTCTAGCTCCTACAATGAGCAGTTCTTC.

This sequence joins TRBV7-8 and TRBJ2-7, with D perhaps TRBD2 (6 bases). Trimming left V 5 bases short and J 5 bases short, with 19 bases between. This CDR3 is 15 amino acids long. Germline CDR1 reads SGHVS; CDR2 reads FQNEAQ. The CDR3 sequence is CASSLRGTVGHEQYF. CDR3 in DNA: TGTGCCAGCAGCCTAAGAGGGACTGTGGGCCACGAGCAGTACTTC.

The V and J genes are TRBV7-9 and TRBJ2-5, with 7 nucleotides matching TRBD1. Per germline, CDR1 SEHNR and CDR2 FQNEAQ (reference sequence). The V segment lost 1 base and the J segment 7 bases; nucleotides outside the gene matches: 0. The CDR3 totals 12 residues. The CDR3 region has the DNA TGTGCCAGCAGCTTAGAGGGGGCGACCCAGTACTTC. This gives the protein CASSLEGATQYF. The variable domain in full, with the rest retrieved from reference TRBV7-9 and TRBJ2-5, is DTGVSQNPRHKITKRGQNVTFRCDPISEHNRLYWYRQTLGQGPEFLTYFQNEAQLEKSRLLSDRFSAERPKGSFSTLEIQRTEQGDSAMYLCASSLEGATQYFGPGTRLLVL.

The chain employs TRBV19 and TRBJ2-1, with D maybe TRBD1 (5 bases). Germline V gene data show CDR1 as LNHDA and CDR2 as SQIVND (reference sequence). Trimming removed 3 bases at V and 2 bases at J, with 14 bases between. CDR3 length: 16 amino acids. The CDR3, as DNA: TGTGCCAGTAGTATGGTGGACACTATGCCCTACAATGAGCAGTTCTTC. Residues: CASSMVDTMPYNEQFF.

The J gene is TRBJ2-2, the V gene TRBV5-1, with D unclear. The CDR3 consists of 14 residues. Trimming pared 4 bases from V and 0 bases from J, leaving 7 bases between. In germline, CDR1 is SGHRS, CDR2 YFSETQ. The CDR3 coding sequence is TGCGCCAGCAGCGAGTTACCGAACACCGGGGAGCTGTTTTTT. It yields the protein CASSELPNTGELFF.

This chain links TRBV18 with TRBJ2-5; D gene ambiguous. The CDR3 sequence is 14 residues long. Germline CDR1 KGHSH, CDR2 LQKENI. V lost 1 base and J 0 bases, leaving 6 bases between the germline ends. CDR3 protein: CASSPRANQETQYF. The CDR3 DNA reads as TGTGCCAGCTCACCACGGGCTAACCAAGAGACCCAGTACTTC.

The chain recombines TRBV7-9 with TRBJ2-1, with 9 bases lining up with TRBD1. Trimming cost V 5 bases and J 15 bases; bases outside gene matches: 11. CDR1 and CDR2 from the germline V gene are SEHNR and FQNEAQ (reference sequence). This CDR3 comprises 13 residues. CDR3 coding DNA: TGTGCCAGCAGCCCCCACCACGGGACAGGGTTGTTCTTC. This encodes CASSPHHGTGLFF.